These 20 T cell receptor beta chains originate from one sample sequenced in a study of OX40 agonist ivuxolimab in advanced cancers. The repertoire was sequenced with immunoSEQ multiplex PCR; TCRdb's copy has only in-frame clones and lacks some. Among 100,000 to 150,000 clones, around nine tenths were seen once, and the ten largest hold about 1.1%. This material consisted of CD4+ or CD8+ T cells sorted from blood, taken in a trial of the OX40 agonist ivuxolimab. The receptors come from an adult with an advanced solid tumor such as melanoma, head and neck, liver or kidney cancer.

The genes are TRBV12-5 and TRBJ2-2, with D unclear. Germline V CDR1 and CDR2: LGHNT, FRNRAP. Trimming removed 5 bases at V and 0 bases at J, with 7 bases between. The CDR3 extends over 14 amino acids. CDR3 loop: CASGGPANTGELFF. Here the CDR3 DNA reads TGTGCTAGTGGTGGGCCCGCGAACACCGGGGAGCTGTTTTTT.

This clone was counted only a few times. The genes are TRBV2 and TRBJ1-5, with 9 nucleotides matching TRBD1. With V trimmed by 5 bases and J by 7 bases, 3 bases remained unmatched. Germline V gene sequence: CDR1 SNHLY, CDR2 FYNNEI. There are 13 residues in the CDR3. The CDR3: CASSRDRDQPQHF. The DNA of the CDR3 is TGTGCCAGCAGTCGGGACAGGGACCAGCCCCAGCATTTT.

The chain joins TRBV5-4 to TRBJ1-5; D ambiguous. Germline CDR1 and CDR2: SGHNT and YYREEE (reference sequence). V was trimmed by 4 bases and J by 1 base, leaving 9 bases between them. The length of the CDR3 is 14 residues. DNA of the CDR3: TGTGCCAGCAGCAATCGTTGGAGCAATCAGCCCCAGCATTTT. This gives the protein CASSNRWSNQPQHF.

The chain combines TRBV5-4 with TRBJ2-3; 9 nucleotides line up with TRBD2. Germline V lookup: CDR1 SGHNT, CDR2 YYREEE (reference sequence). This CDR3 has 14 residues. Germline trimming cut 10 bases from V and 2 bases from J; bases unmatched to any gene: 8. CDR3 protein: CAFMREGLTDTQYF. CDR3 bases: TGTGCCTTTATGCGGGAGGGGCTCACAGATACGCAGTATTTT.

The V call is TRBV4-3, the J call TRBJ2-1, with TRBD1 matching 7 bases. The junction had 6 bases not matched to a gene; V was cut back by 0 bases and J by 1 base. CDR1 and CDR2 (germline): LGHNA, YSLEER. The CDR3 totals 17 residues. CDR3 nucleotides: TGCGCCAGCAGCCAAGATGGAACAGGGGATTCCTACAATGAGCAGTTCTTC. Translating it yields CASSQDGTGDSYNEQFF.

The rearrangement links TRBV30 to TRBJ2-1, with D maybe TRBD1 (6 bases). The V gene's germline CDR1 is GTSNPN and CDR2 SVGIG (reference sequence). This CDR3 region has 13 residues. Trimming cost V 2 bases and J 7 bases, with 12 bases left between them. CDR3 coding DNA: TGTGCCTGGAGTTCTAACAGGGAGAATGAGCAGTTCTTC. Protein product: CAWSSNRENEQFF.

The genes are TRBV27 and TRBJ2-7; TRBD1 agrees at 8 bases. Germline assignment: CDR1 MNHEY and CDR2 SMNVEV (reference sequence). J gave up 6 bases and V 5 bases, and 9 bases lay outside the gene matches. The CDR3 sequence is 14 residues long. CDR3 sequence (DNA): TGTGCCAGCAGTGCCAGGGGGCAGGAGTCCGAGCAGTACTTC. It translates to CASSARGQESEQYF.

This clone came up once. V gene TRBV27 combines with J gene TRBJ2-7; D tentatively fits TRBD1 or TRBD2 (5 bases each). Trimming took off 5 bases at V and 1 base at J, with 9 bases between the two ends. This CDR3 has 13 residues. The germline CDR1 and CDR2 sequences are MNHEY and SMNVEV (reference sequence). CDR3 coding DNA: TGTGCCAGCAGTCGGGACGGATCCTACGAGCAGTACTTC. Amino acids: CASSRDGSYEQYF.

CDR3 bases: TGTGCCAGCAGCTTGAATCGACAGGGGGGCGAAAAACTGTTTTTT. Protein sequence: CASSLNRQGGEKLFF. The V gene is TRBV7-2, the J gene TRBJ1-4, with 9 bases identical to TRBD1. The CDR3 spans 15 residues. Per germline, CDR1 SGHTA and CDR2 FQGNSA. V gave up 3 bases and J gave up 8 bases; unmatched junction bases: 7.

The genes are TRBV15 and TRBJ1-5; no clear D. V was pared by 0 bases and J by 4 bases, with 13 bases between. The CDR3 spans 16 residues. Germline CDR1 LNHNV, CDR2 YYDKDF (reference sequence). The CDR3 DNA sequence: TGTGCCACCAGCAGAGATCGTCGGACGGAGAATCAGCCCCAGCATTTT. Protein: CATSRDRRTENQPQHF.

This chain links TRBV23-1 with TRBJ2-3; 8 bases line up with TRBD2. TRBV23-1 is flagged as an ORF with uncertain function. The CDR3 runs to 17 residues. The ends lost 8 bases at V and 2 bases at J; junction bases unmatched: 15. The CDR3 bases are TGCGCCAGCCCGTTAGCCGCGGAAGCGGGAGCCACAGATACGCAGTATTTT. It translates to CASPLAAEAGATDTQYF.

V usage is TRBV6-1 and J usage is TRBJ2-7; D possibly corresponds to TRBD1 (6 bases). The CDR3 is made up of 14 amino acids. Per the germline V gene, CDR1 is MNHNS and CDR2 is SASEGT. V dropped 10 bases and J dropped 2 bases, with 18 bases sitting between them. In DNA form, the CDR3 reads TGTGCCATCGGTGGGACACCTCCTCCCTACGAGCAGTACTTC. Its translation is CAIGGTPPPYEQYF.

The chain is built from TRBV9 and TRBJ2-7; 10 bases align to TRBD2. Trimming removed 0 bases from V and 7 bases from J; junction bases left unmatched: 7. Germline V gives CDR1 SGDLS, CDR2 YYNGEE. This CDR3 is built from 15 residues. The CDR3 DNA is TGTGCCAGCAGCGTAGATCCTAGCGGGAGAGAAGAGCAGTACTTC. Translation: CASSVDPSGREEQYF.

The rearrangement uses TRBV30 and TRBJ2-7; D possibly corresponds to TRBD1 (6 bases). Trimming cost V 1 base and J 3 bases, with 7 bases left between them. CDR3 length: 12 amino acids. Germline loops: CDR1 GTSNPN, CDR2 SVGIG (reference sequence). The CDR3 loop reads CAWSEQGYEQYF. The CDR3 DNA reads TGTGCCTGGAGTGAACAGGGCTACGAGCAGTACTTC. The full variable domain, in which reference TRBV30 and TRBJ2-7 provide the parts outside the CDR3, is SQTIHQWPATLVQPVGSPLSLECTVEGTSNPNLYWYRQAAGRGLQLLFYSVGIGQISSEVPQNLSASRPQDRQFILSSKKLLLSDSGFYLCAWSEQGYEQYFGPGTRLTVT.

The J gene is TRBJ1-1, the V gene TRBV27; D may be TRBD1 (6 bases). V lost 0 bases, J lost 4 bases, and 6 bases lay in between. This CDR3 region has 13 residues. Looked up from germline, CDR1 is MNHEY and CDR2 is SMNVEV (reference sequence). The CDR3 spells CASSLSGGTEAFF. CDR3 DNA sequence: TGTGCCAGCAGTTTATCAGGGGGCACTGAAGCTTTCTTT.

The chain carries TRBV5-5 and TRBJ2-3, with D unresolved. Trimming shortened V by 0 bases and J by 3 bases, and 2 bases separated the two germline ends. Germline CDR1 is SGHKS and CDR2 is YYEKEE (reference sequence). This CDR3 region has 12 residues. CDR3 sequence: CASSLETDTQYF. The DNA for the CDR3 is TGTGCCAGCAGCTTGGAAACAGATACGCAGTATTTT.

The chain recombines TRBV11-2 with TRBJ1-4; 7 bases agree with TRBD1. The CDR3 has 15 amino acids. V trimming: 1 base; J trimming: 9 bases; junction bases outside the gene matches: 8. In germline, CDR1 is SGHAT, CDR2 FQNNGV. In nucleotides, the CDR3 is TGTGCCAGCAGCTTAGTGGAGGGGGCTGTTAAAAAACTGTTTTTT. It specifies CASSLVEGAVKKLFF. The variable domain in full, completed from reference TRBV11-2 and TRBJ1-4, reads EAGVAQSPRYKIIEKRQSVAFWCNPISGHATLYWYQQILGQGPKLLIQFQNNGVVDDSQLPKDRFSAERLKGVDSTLKIQPAKLEDSAVYLCASSLVEGAVKKLFFGSGTQLSVL.

The J gene is TRBJ2-2, the V gene TRBV5-6; no definite D call. V dropped 4 bases and J dropped 5 bases, with 9 bases sitting between them. The CDR3 loop spans 13 amino acids. Germline V gives CDR1 SGHDT, CDR2 YYEEEE. DNA of the CDR3: TGTGCCAGCAGCCCCCTATTAACCGGGGAGCTGTTTTTT. The encoded protein is CASSPLLTGELFF.

This sequence joins TRBV11-2 and TRBJ2-3; the D gene is possibly TRBD1 (5 bases). CDR1 SGHAT and CDR2 FQNNGV come from the germline V gene. V shed 5 bases and J shed 1 base, with 10 bases lying between them. The CDR3 totals 14 residues. The CDR3 nucleotides read TGTGCCAGCAGCCAGACGACAGGCACAGATACGCAGTATTTT. It specifies CASSQTTGTDTQYF.

The V gene is TRBV28, the J gene TRBJ1-5; TRBD1 might be the D (5 bases). The CDR3 is 19 amino acids. V lost 6 bases and J lost 0, with 24 bases in between. Germline assignment: CDR1 MDHEN and CDR2 SYDVKM. The CDR3 loop reads CASSEWGVGAPYSNQPQHF. CDR3 coding DNA: TGTGCCAGCAGCGAGTGGGGGGTCGGGGCCCCTTATAGCAATCAGCCCCAGCATTTT.